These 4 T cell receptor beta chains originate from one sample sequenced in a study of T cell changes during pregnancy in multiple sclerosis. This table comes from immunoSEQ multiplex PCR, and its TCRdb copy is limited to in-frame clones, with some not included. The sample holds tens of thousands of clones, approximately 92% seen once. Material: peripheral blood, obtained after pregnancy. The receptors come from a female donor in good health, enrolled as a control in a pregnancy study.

For the CDR3, the DNA is TGCGCCAGCAGCTCGGGACAGGGGGCACAGCATGGCTACACCTTC. As protein: CASSSGQGAQHGYTF. The chain is built from TRBV4-1 and TRBJ1-2; 12 bases are a match to TRBD1. Germline CDR1 is MGHRA and CDR2 is YSYEKL. The CDR3 is 15 residues long. V gave up 5 bases and J gave up 6 bases; unmatched junction bases: 7.

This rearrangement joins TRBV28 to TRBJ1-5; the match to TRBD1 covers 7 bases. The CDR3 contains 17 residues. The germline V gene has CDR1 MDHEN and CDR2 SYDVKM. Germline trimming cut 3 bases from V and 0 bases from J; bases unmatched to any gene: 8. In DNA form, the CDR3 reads TGTGCCAGCAGTTTCCCGGGACAGCCCTATAGCAATCAGCCCCAGCATTTT. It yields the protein CASSFPGQPYSNQPQHF.

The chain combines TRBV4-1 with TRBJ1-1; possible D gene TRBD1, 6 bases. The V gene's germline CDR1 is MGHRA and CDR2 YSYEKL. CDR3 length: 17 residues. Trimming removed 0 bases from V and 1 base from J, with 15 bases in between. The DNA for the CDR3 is TGCGCCAGCAGCCAAGATTTAAGGGGGATACGGAACACTGAAGCTTTCTTT. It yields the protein CASSQDLRGIRNTEAFF.

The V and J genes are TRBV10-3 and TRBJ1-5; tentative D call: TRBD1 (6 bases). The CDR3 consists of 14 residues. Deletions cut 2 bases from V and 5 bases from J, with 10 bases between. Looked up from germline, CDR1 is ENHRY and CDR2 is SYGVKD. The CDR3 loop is CAISEVGAHQPQHF. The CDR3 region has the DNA TGTGCCATCAGTGAGGTGGGGGCGCATCAGCCCCAGCATTTT.